The 32 T cell receptor delta chains listed next were all sequenced from one sample in a study of gamma-delta T cells after stem cell transplantation. TCRdb re-called clones from the RT-PCR reads using CATT. The sample contains 2,800 or so delta-chain clones, roughly 9% of which appear only once. The sequenced material came from gamma-delta T cells. These TCRs come from a human donor. It is not recorded whose cells these are; they may come from a transplant donor.

In its sample, this clone ranks as medium-sized. The chain employs TRDV1 and TRDJ1; possibly TRDD3 for D (5 bases). Trimming cost V 4 bases and J 0 bases, with 21 bases left between them. Germline lookup yields CDR1 TSWWSYY and CDR2 QGS. The CDR3 loop spans 18 amino acids. The CDR3 DNA reads TGTGCTCTTGGGGTTCGGGTGGGAGACTGGTTCTACACCGATAAACTCATCTTT. This gives the protein CALGVRVGDWFYTDKLIF.

Details on this clone: A far larger clone is a single base away, which makes a read error likely. V and J are TRDV2 and TRDJ3; 13 positions agree with TRDD3. The CDR3 spans 21 residues. Germline V lookup: CDR1 GEAIGNYY, CDR2 EKD. The CDR3 DNA reads as TGTGCCTGTGCCACCTTACTGGGGGATACGCTCAGCTCCTGGGACACCCGACAGATGTTTTTC. Translation gives CACATLLGDTLSSWDTRQMFF.

This clone was counted only a few times. A far bigger clonotype differs at one base, so this is likely a read error. In the same sample, other DNA sequences code for this CDR3. The chain is built from TRDV2 and TRDJ3; the match to TRDD3 covers 7 bases. The V gene's germline CDR1 is GEAIGNYY and CDR2 EKD. V shed 0 bases and J 2 bases; nucleotides not matched to a gene: 15. The CDR3 contains 21 residues. The DNA for the CDR3 is TGTGCCTGTGACACCGTCGACAGTACTGGGGCAGGAACCTGGGACACCCGACAGATGTTTTTC. It translates to CACDTVDSTGAGTWDTRQMFF.

V is TRDV1 and J is TRDJ1; a weak D match, TRDD2 (5 bases). Trimming left V 4 bases short and J 0 bases short, with 12 bases between. CDR1 and CDR2 (germline): TSWWSYY, QGS. The CDR3 loop spans 15 amino acids. The CDR3 DNA is TGTGCTCTTGGGGCCTTCTATGGTTACACCGATAAACTCATCTTT. Its protein product is CALGAFYGYTDKLIF.

Remarks on this clone: With a much larger clone just one base away, this may be a read error. This chain links TRDV2 with TRDJ3; 12 nucleotides match TRDD3. Germline V gives CDR1 GEAIGNYY, CDR2 EKD. The CDR3 sequence is 22 residues long. With V trimmed by 3 bases and J by 0 bases, 14 bases remained unmatched. In DNA, the CDR3 is TGTGCCTGTGACGCATGGAATAACTGGGGGATACCTAGCTCCTGGGACACCCGACAGATGTTTTTC. It codes for CACDAWNNWGIPSSWDTRQMFF.

This clone occurred a few times. It is likely a read error: a sequence one base away is far more abundant. The identical CDR3 is also encoded by other nucleotide sequences in the sample. CDR3 coding DNA: TGTGCCTGCGACACCTGGGAGGGACCGTACACCGATAAACTCATCTTT. Its protein is CACDTWEGPYTDKLIF. This chain joins TRDV2 and TRDJ1; possibly TRDD3 for D (5 bases). CDR1 is GEAIGNYY, CDR2 EKD, per germline. The CDR3 has 16 amino acids.

By frequency in the sample, this clone is large. The rearrangement uses TRDV2 and TRDJ3; 11 bases map to TRDD3. From germline, CDR1 is GEAIGNYY and CDR2 EKD. The CDR3 totals 18 residues. After removal of 2 bases from V and 0 bases from J, the junction contained 2 bases not matched to a gene. The CDR3 spells CACDILGDSSWDTRQMFF. In nucleotides, the CDR3 is TGTGCCTGTGACATACTGGGGGATAGCTCCTGGGACACCCGACAGATGTTTTTC.

This clone occurred a few times. The gene calls are TRDV2 and TRDJ3, with 11 nucleotides matching TRDD3. V shed 3 bases and J 0 bases; nucleotides not matched to a gene: 6. Germline CDR1 and CDR2: GEAIGNYY and EKD. This CDR3 is built from 19 residues. CDR3 residues: CACDYWGIESSWDTRQMFF. The CDR3 nucleotides are TGTGCCTGTGACTACTGGGGGATAGAAAGCTCCTGGGACACCCGACAGATGTTTTTC.

Concerning this clone: The junction departs from the called germline gene at one end, perhaps through a read error. V and J are TRDV2 and TRDJ3; D may be TRDD3 (6 bases). Germline CDR1 and CDR2: GEAIGNYY and EKD. The CDR3 covers 23 residues. The CDR3 bases are TGTGCCTGTGACACGACCTGGCGCTACTGGGACCCCCAGGGCTCCAGGGACACCCGACAGATGTTTTTC. Translated: CACDTTWRYWDPQGSRDTRQMFF.

This clone was counted between two and nine times. This likely came from a read error, as a far larger clone is one base away. The chain is built from TRDV2 and TRDJ3; 7 bases are a match to TRDD3. The CDR3 length is 18 residues. CDR1 and CDR2 from the germline V gene are GEAIGNYY and EKD. With 2 bases clipped from V and 0 bases from J, the junction kept 6 bases outside the gene matches. The CDR3 DNA sequence: TGTGCCTGTGACATCTGGGGGCCTAGCTCCTGGGACACCCGACAGATGTTTTTC. Translation: CACDIWGPSSWDTRQMFF.

This clone appeared a few times. The chain is built from TRDV1 and TRDJ1; TRDD3 matches at 10 bases. V was clipped by 10 bases and J by 3 bases; unmatched bases: 11. CDR3 size: 15 residues. Germline V gene lookup returns CDR1 TSWWSYY and CDR2 QGS. DNA of the CDR3: TGTGCTCACGGTGGGGGATACTTCGGGGCCGATAAACTCATCTTT. Encoded protein: CAHGGGYFGADKLIF.

By frequency in the sample, this clone is medium-sized. Within the sample, other DNA sequences also encode this same CDR3. The V and J genes are TRDV1 and TRDJ1; D perhaps matches TRDD3 (6 bases). V lost 5 bases to trimming and J lost 3 bases, with 22 bases between them. The germline gives CDR1 TSWWSYY, CDR2 QGS. This CDR3 contains 17 residues. CDR3 bases: TGTGCTCTTGGGAACTACCCCCTGGGGAGACCCCCCGATAAACTCATCTTT. Translation: CALGNYPLGRPPDKLIF.

This clone was counted a few times. This likely traces to a read error, being one base from a far larger clone. The gene calls are TRDV2 and TRDJ3, with 11 bases that match TRDD3. The CDR3 is 19 amino acids. Germline V gene lookup returns CDR1 GEAIGNYY and CDR2 EKD. Trimming removed 0 bases from V and 3 bases from J; junction bases left unmatched: 6. In DNA, the CDR3 is TGTGCCTGTGACACCGTACTGGGGGATAGCTTCTGGGACACCCGACAGATGTTTTTC. As protein: CACDTVLGDSFWDTRQMFF.

This chain joins TRDV1 and TRDJ2; 8 nucleotides align to TRDD3. This CDR3 region has 19 residues. The germline CDR1 and CDR2 sequences are TSWWSYY and QGS. With 1 base clipped from V and 1 base from J, the junction kept 11 bases outside the gene matches. CDR3 sequence: CALGEPWGIPLFLTAQLFF. In DNA form, the CDR3 reads TGTGCTCTTGGGGAACCATGGGGGATCCCCCTTTTTTTGACAGCACAACTCTTCTTT.

Details on this clone: This may come from a read error, since a much larger clone is one base off. Other DNA sequences in the sample encode the same CDR3. V usage is TRDV2 and J usage is TRDJ2; 10 bases match TRDD3. Germline lookup yields CDR1 GEAIGNYY and CDR2 EKD. The CDR3 is made up of 16 amino acids. Unmatched junction bases numbered 0, after V lost 0 bases and J lost 0 bases. For the CDR3, the DNA is TGTGCCTGTGACACCCTGGGGGATACTTTGACAGCACAACTCTTCTTT. Protein: CACDTLGDTLTAQLFF.

This clone was found a few times. The gene calls are TRDV1 and TRDJ2; 11 bases match TRDD3. This CDR3 is built from 21 residues. Germline V gene data show CDR1 as TSWWSYY and CDR2 as QGS. V gave up 2 bases and J gave up 0 bases; unmatched junction bases: 14. The CDR3 loop reads CALGELNRFVLGDTLTAQLFF. Written as DNA, the CDR3 is TGTGCTCTTGGGGAATTGAACCGCTTCGTACTGGGGGATACTTTGACAGCACAACTCTTCTTT.

This clone occurred once. The junction does not match germline at one end; this may be a read error. Distinct nucleotide sequences in the sample also encode this CDR3. The V gene is TRDV1, the J gene TRDJ1; 9 bases match TRDD2. This CDR3 has 20 residues. CDR1 and CDR2 from the germline V gene are TSWWSYY and QGS. CDR3 sequence (DNA): TGTGCTCTTGGGGAACTCCCGCCTTCCTACGGGACCTCTTACACCGATAAACTAATCTTT. This sequence encodes CALGELPPSYGTSYTDKLIF.

As for this clone: A read error likely explains this, since a far larger clone differs by one base. The chain has TRDV2 and TRDJ2, with D tentatively TRDD3 (6 bases). Trimming cost V 0 bases and J 8 bases, with 15 bases left between them. CDR1 and CDR2 from the germline V gene are GEAIGNYY and EKD. The CDR3 sequence is 15 residues long. The CDR3 bases are TGTGCCTGTGACACCGTGGAGATACGCGCGGCACAACTCTTCTTT. Amino acids: CACDTVEIRAAQLFF.

Comments on this clone: This sequence may be a read error, since a much larger clone differs from it by one base. The identical CDR3 is also encoded by other nucleotide sequences in the sample. The CDR3 loop reads CALGELRRATGDSSDKLIF. The CDR3 nucleotides read TGTGCTCTTGGGGAACTAAGGCGGGCGACGGGGGATAGCAGCGATAAACTCATCTTT. V is TRDV1 and J is TRDJ1; 8 bases agree with TRDD3. Germline loops: CDR1 TSWWSYY, CDR2 QGS. Germline trimming cut 0 bases from V and 4 bases from J; bases unmatched to any gene: 16. The CDR3 is made up of 19 amino acids.

With respect to this clone: A much larger clonotype is one base distant, so this may be a read error. Other DNA variants within this sample encode the same CDR3. This chain uses TRDV1 with TRDJ1, with D possibly TRDD3 on 6 matching bases. The CDR3 is 22 residues long. Per the germline V gene, CDR1 is TSWWSYY and CDR2 is QGS. CDR3 nucleotides: TGTGCCCTTGGGGAACCAGAGGCGACAGTACTGGGATCTAGGGGTTACACCGATAAACTCATCTTT. Translation: CALGEPEATVLGSRGYTDKLIF.

The table lists this clone with a few counts. TCRdb attributes to this sequence the protein of a much larger clone, which differs from the DNA translation at residue 8; a read error is likely, and the protein displayed is translated from the DNA. The gene calls are TRDV2 and TRDJ2, with 8 bases identical to TRDD3. V was clipped by 3 bases and J by 4 bases; unmatched bases: 3. The CDR3 spans 14 residues. Germline values: CDR1 GEAIGNYY, CDR2 EKD. CDR3 region: CACDVLGGTAQLFF. The DNA for the CDR3 is TGTGCCTGTGACGTACTGGGGGGGACAGCACAACTCTTCTTT.

Only a few counts were recorded for this clone. The chain recombines TRDV3 with TRDJ1; 9 nucleotides align to TRDD3. The V segment lost 2 bases and the J segment 4 bases; nucleotides outside the gene matches: 23. The germline gives CDR1 TVYSNPD, CDR2 GDNSRS (reference sequence). This CDR3 contains 19 residues. The CDR3 loop reads CAFGCVVGDRRPPCDKLIF. CDR3 bases: TGTGCCTTTGGGTGTGTAGTGGGGGATAGGCGTCCTCCGTGCGATAAACTCATCTTT.

Concerning this clone: TCRdb records a much larger clone's protein for this DNA, with a difference at residue 12 that likely arises from a read error; the protein given is the translation of the DNA. This chain uses TRAV29/DV5 with TRDJ1; TRDD3 aligns across 9 bases. The CDR3 loop spans 18 amino acids. The germline V gene encodes CDR1 NSMFDY and CDR2 ISSIKDK. V shed 0 bases and J 0 bases; nucleotides not matched to a gene: 12. Written as DNA, the CDR3 is TGTGCAGCAAGCGCGGGTCCCCCCACTGGGGGACACACCGATAAACTCATCTTT. It codes for CAASAGPPTGGHTDKLIF. The full variable domain, in which reference TRAV29/DV5 and TRDJ1 provide the parts outside the CDR3, is DQQVKQNSPSLSVQEGRISILNCDYTNSMFDYFLWYKKYPAEGPTFLISISSIKDKNEDGRFTVFLNKSAKHLSLHIVPSQPGDSAVYFCAASAGPPTGGHTDKLIFGKGTRVTVEP.

The chain carries TRDV3 and TRDJ1, with no clear D. The germline V gene has CDR1 TVYSNPD and CDR2 GDNSRS (reference sequence). The CDR3 loop spans 15 amino acids. V was trimmed by 3 bases and J by 9 bases, leaving 26 bases between them. The chain's CDR3 is CALPAGAGVKEELIF. CDR3 in DNA: TGTGCCTTACCTGCCGGGGCCGGCGTCAAGGAGGAACTCATCTTT.

Worth noting for this clone: With a far larger clone one base away, a read error is the likely cause. The chain uses TRDV2 and TRDJ2, with 8 bases that match TRDD3. Looked up from germline, CDR1 is GEAIGNYY and CDR2 is EKD. J gave up 6 bases and V 3 bases, and 8 bases lay outside the gene matches. The CDR3 has 15 residues. CDR3 coding DNA: TGTGCCTGTGACCCCCTACTACTGGGGGCAGCACAACTCTTCTTT. Translating gives CACDPLLLGAAQLFF.

In its sample, this clone was seen a few times. A far more abundant clone sits one base away, making this likely a read error. Within the sample, other DNA sequences also encode this same CDR3. The chain couples TRDV2 to TRDJ3, with a tentative D call TRDD3 (5 bases). The CDR3 consists of 19 residues. Looked up from germline, CDR1 is GEAIGNYY and CDR2 is EKD. In DNA form, the CDR3 reads TGTGCCTGTGACAGGGGGTACCGAGGTGACTCCTGGGACACCCGGCAGATGTTTTTC. Translation gives CACDRGYRGDSWDTRQMFF.

With regard to this clone: This likely traces to a read error, being one base from a far larger clone. The chain combines TRDV2 with TRDJ3; 8 bases align to TRDD3. Germline CDR1 is GEAIGNYY and CDR2 is EKD. V was clipped by 0 bases and J by 8 bases; unmatched bases: 17. This CDR3 comprises 20 residues. CDR3 in DNA: TGTGCCTGTGACACCGTGAAGAGACTGGGGGTACCCTACCACACCCGACAGATGTTTTTC. Its protein product is CACDTVKRLGVPYHTRQMFF.

As concerns this clone: A far larger clone is just one base off, so this is likely a read error. Other DNA sequences of this sample code for an identical CDR3. CDR3 DNA: TGTGCCTGTGACACGGTCCAACCGAGCTCCTGGGACACCCGGCAGATGTTTTTC. It is translated as CACDTVQPSSWDTRQMFF. The genes are TRDV2 and TRDJ3, with D tentatively TRDD3 (5 bases). CDR3 size: 18 residues. Germline CDR1 GEAIGNYY, CDR2 EKD.

This clone is labeled as medium-sized. The CDR3 is CALGERLLRTGTDKLIF. The CDR3, as DNA: TGTGCTCTTGGGGAACGTCTCCTCCGTACTGGCACCGATAAACTCATCTTT. This chain links TRDV1 with TRDJ1; D might be TRDD3 (5 bases). This CDR3 has 17 amino acids. Germline CDR1 TSWWSYY, CDR2 QGS. V shed 1 base and J shed 1 base, with 16 bases lying between them.

This clone was counted a few times. This may be a read error: a much more frequent sequence differs by one nucleotide. V is TRDV1 and J is TRDJ1; 12 bases map to TRDD3. J lost 1 base, V lost 4 bases, and 19 bases had no gene match. CDR1 is TSWWSYY, CDR2 QGS, per germline. CDR3 length: 21 amino acids. The CDR3 nucleotides read TGTGCTCTTGGGGTACCTCTTCCCTTAACTGGGGGATACCGTCGCACCGATAAACTCATCTTT. It specifies CALGVPLPLTGGYRRTDKLIF.

This clone rates as medium-sized. V usage is TRDV2 and J usage is TRDJ3, with 12 positions matching TRDD3. The germline V gene has CDR1 GEAIGNYY and CDR2 EKD. V gave up 3 bases and J gave up 2 bases; unmatched junction bases: 1. This CDR3 has 17 amino acids. The DNA for the CDR3 is TGTGCCTGTGACTACTGGGGGATACCCTGGGACACCCGACAGATGTTTTTC. Its protein product is CACDYWGIPWDTRQMFF.

This clone was seen a few times. It differs at one base from a far larger clone, so likely a read error. The chain combines TRDV2 with TRDJ3, with 12 bases that match TRDD3. This CDR3 has 21 residues. Per germline, CDR1 GEAIGNYY and CDR2 EKD. The CDR3, as DNA: TGTGCCTGTGACAAGTACTGGGGGATACAGCGGACTTTCTGGGACGCCCGACAGATGTTTTTC. Its translation: CACDKYWGIQRTFWDARQMFF.